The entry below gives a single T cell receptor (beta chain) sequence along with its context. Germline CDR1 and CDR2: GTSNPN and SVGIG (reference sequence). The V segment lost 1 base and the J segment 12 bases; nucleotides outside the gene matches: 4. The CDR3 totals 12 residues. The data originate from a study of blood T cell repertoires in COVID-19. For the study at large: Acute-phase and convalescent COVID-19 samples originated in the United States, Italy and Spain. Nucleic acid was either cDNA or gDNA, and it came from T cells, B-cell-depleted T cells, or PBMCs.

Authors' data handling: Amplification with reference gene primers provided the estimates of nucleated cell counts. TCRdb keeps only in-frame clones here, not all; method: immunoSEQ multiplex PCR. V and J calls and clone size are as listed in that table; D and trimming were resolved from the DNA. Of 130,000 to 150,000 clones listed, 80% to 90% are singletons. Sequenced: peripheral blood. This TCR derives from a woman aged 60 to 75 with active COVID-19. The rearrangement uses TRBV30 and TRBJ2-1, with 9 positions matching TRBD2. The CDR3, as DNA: TGTGCCTGGAGTGCCCTAGCGGGAACGCAGTTCTTC. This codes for CAWSALAGTQFF.